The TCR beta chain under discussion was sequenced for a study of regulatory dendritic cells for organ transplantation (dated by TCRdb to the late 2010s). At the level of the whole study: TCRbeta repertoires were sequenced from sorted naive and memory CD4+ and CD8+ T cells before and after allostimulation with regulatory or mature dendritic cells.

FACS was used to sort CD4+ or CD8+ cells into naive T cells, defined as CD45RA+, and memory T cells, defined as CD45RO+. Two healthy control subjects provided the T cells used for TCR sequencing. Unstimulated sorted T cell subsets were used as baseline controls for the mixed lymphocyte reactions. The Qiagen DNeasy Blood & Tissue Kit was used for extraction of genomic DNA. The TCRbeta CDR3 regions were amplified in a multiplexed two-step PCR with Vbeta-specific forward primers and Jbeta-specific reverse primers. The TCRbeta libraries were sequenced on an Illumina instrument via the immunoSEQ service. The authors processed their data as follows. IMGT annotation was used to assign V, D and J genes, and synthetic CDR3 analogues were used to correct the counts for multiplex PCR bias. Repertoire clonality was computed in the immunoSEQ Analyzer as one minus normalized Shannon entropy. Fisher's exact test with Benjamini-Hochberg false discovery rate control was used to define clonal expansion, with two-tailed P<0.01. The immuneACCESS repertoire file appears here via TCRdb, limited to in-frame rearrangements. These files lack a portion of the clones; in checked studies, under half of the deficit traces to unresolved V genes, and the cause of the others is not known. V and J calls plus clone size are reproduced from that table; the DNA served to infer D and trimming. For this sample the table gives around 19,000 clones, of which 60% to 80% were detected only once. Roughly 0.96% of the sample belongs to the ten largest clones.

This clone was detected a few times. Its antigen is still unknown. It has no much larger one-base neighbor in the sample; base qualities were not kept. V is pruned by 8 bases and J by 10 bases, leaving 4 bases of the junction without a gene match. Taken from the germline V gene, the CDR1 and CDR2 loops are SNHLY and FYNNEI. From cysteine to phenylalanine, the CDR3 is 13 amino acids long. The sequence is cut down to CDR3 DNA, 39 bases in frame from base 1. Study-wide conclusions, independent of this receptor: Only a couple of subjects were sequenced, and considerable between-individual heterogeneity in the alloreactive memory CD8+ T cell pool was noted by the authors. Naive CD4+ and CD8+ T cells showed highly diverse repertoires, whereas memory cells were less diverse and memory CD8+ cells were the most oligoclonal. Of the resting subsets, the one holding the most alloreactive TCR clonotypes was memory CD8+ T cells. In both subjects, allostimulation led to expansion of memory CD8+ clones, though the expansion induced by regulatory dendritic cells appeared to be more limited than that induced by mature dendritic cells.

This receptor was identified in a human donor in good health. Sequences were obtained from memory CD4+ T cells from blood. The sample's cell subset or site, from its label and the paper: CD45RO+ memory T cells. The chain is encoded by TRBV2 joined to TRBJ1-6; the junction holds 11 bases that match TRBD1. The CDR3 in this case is CASFGTGGSPLHF. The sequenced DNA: TGTGCCAGCTTTGGGACAGGGGGATCACCCCTCCACTTT.